This record looks at one T cell receptor beta chain sequence and its context. Its matching antigen is unknown. The CDR3 has 14 amino acids. The germline CDR1 and CDR2 sequences are DFQATT and SNEGSKA (reference sequence). Trimming left V 0 bases short and J 5 bases short, with 14 bases between. The data are from a study of identical twins. Study conclusions and caveats: Findings depended on cross-sectional statistics rather than tracking the same donors.

TCRdb passed the 5' RACE reads through MiXCR, listing each CDR3 protein once. Seen here are 690,000 or so distinct CDR3 sequences, over 5% observed once, and the top ten hold around 1.7%. This sequence joins TRBV20-1 and TRBJ2-7, with D perhaps TRBD1 (5 bases). The sequencing sample was made of naive T cells sorted from blood. The sequence was collected from a man aged 18-30 years in good health. The CDR3 protein is CSARDSRRVNEQYF. The CDR3 DNA follows: TGCAGTGCTAGAGACTCTCGCAGGGTCAACGAGCAGTACTTC.